This paragraph covers one TCR beta chain sequence. These data belong to a study of blood T cell repertoires in COVID-19. Assay: immunoSEQ multiplex PCR; the TCRdb copy retains only in-frame clones and omits some. The data hold around 180,000 clones, with about four fifths observed a single time. The age range of participants was 18 to 89 years, with residence in about two dozen US areas. The study assigned cohorts using participant-reported clinical history. This CDR3 region has 15 residues. The V and J ends lost 0 bases and 4 bases respectively, with 13 bases between them. Looked up from germline, CDR1 is GTSNPN and CDR2 is SVGIG (reference sequence).

The J gene is TRBJ2-4, the V gene TRBV30, with a possible D match to TRBD2 (5 bases). Input material: PBMCs or T cells enriched from blood (not recorded which). The source is a man aged 45 to 65 who had recovered from COVID-19. CDR3 DNA: TGTGCCTGGAGTGTCACTACCGGGATTAAAAACATTCAGTACTTC. This encodes CAWSVTTGIKNIQYF.